The 28 T cell receptor beta chains below all came from one sample that was sequenced in a study of memory CD8 T cells in hepatitis C reinfection. Time point of the sample: peak reinfection, 3 to 8 weeks after reinfection detection. No in vitro expansion preceded TCR sequencing of the sorted cells. Here immunoSEQ multiplex PCR was the method, and the copy in TCRdb shows in-frame clones only, minus some. This sample has more than 35,000 clones, with 88% found just once. Sequenced material: naive CD8+ T cells sorted from blood. Receptor source: a man aged 18 to 30 with hepatitis C virus infection.

The chain employs TRBV30 and TRBJ2-7; TRBD1 aligns across 9 bases. CDR3 size: 18 residues. Germline V gives CDR1 GTSNPN, CDR2 SVGIG (reference sequence). The junction had 18 bases not matched to a gene; V was cut back by 4 bases and J by 2 bases. Written as DNA, the CDR3 is TGTGCCTGGATCCGACCGGACAGGGGATTAATAAGGACCTACGAGCAGTACGTC. Translating it yields CAWIRPDRGLIRTYEQYV.

V gene TRBV11-2 combines with J gene TRBJ2-1; TRBD2 might be the D (6 bases). The CDR3 consists of 16 residues. Germline assignment: CDR1 SGHAT and CDR2 FQNNGV. Trimming shortened V by 0 bases and J by 0 bases, and 9 bases separated the two germline ends. The CDR3 DNA is TGTGCCAGCAGCTTAGAGGGCGGGGCCTCCTACAATGAGCAGTTCTTC. This translates into CASSLEGGASYNEQFF.

The chain carries TRBV6-1 and TRBJ2-3, with 9 bases matching TRBD1. The V gene end was trimmed by 6 bases and the J gene end by 0 bases; junction bases not matched to a gene: 4. CDR1 and CDR2 (germline): MNHNS, SASEGT. CDR3 length: 15 amino acids. The CDR3 protein is CASRSGTGSTDTQYF. In nucleotides, the CDR3 is TGTGCCAGCAGGTCCGGGACAGGGAGCACAGATACGCAGTATTTT.

There are a few counts of this clone. V usage is TRBV2 and J usage is TRBJ1-6, with D hard to call. With 8 bases removed from V and 18 bases from J, the gap between germline ends came to 14 bases. CDR1 is SNHLY and CDR2 is FYNNEI in the germline V gene. This CDR3 has 10 residues. The CDR3 loop is CASQLVYHHF. The CDR3 nucleotides are TGTGCCAGCCAACTGGTGTATCACCACTTT.

The V and J genes are TRBV7-9 and TRBJ2-3; no definite D call. The germline CDR1 and CDR2 sequences are SEHNR and FQNEAQ (reference sequence). This CDR3 region has 13 residues. Trimming stripped 0 bases from V and 7 bases from J, with 8 bases between. CDR3 protein: CASSLASDYTQYF. CDR3 coding DNA: TGTGCCAGCAGCTTAGCGTCAGATTATACGCAGTATTTT.

The chain joins TRBV5-5 to TRBJ1-1, with 8 nucleotides matching TRBD1. Germline CDR1 and CDR2: SGHKS and YYEKEE (reference sequence). The J segment lost 11 bases and the V segment lost 0 bases, leaving 3 bases of the junction unmatched. The CDR3 is made up of 12 amino acids. CDR3 in DNA: TGTGCCAGCAGCTTGGACAGGGGGGCGGCTTTCTTT. It specifies CASSLDRGAAFF.

The chain combines TRBV6-1 with TRBJ2-1; 11 nucleotides line up with TRBD2. J was trimmed by 8 bases and V by 4 bases; bases with no gene match: 13. Germline CDR1 reads MNHNS; CDR2 reads SASEGT. This CDR3 is 17 amino acids long. The CDR3 nucleotides are TGTGCCAGCAGTGGCAGACTAGCGGGGCTTATAAACGATGAGCAGTTCTTC. Its protein is CASSGRLAGLINDEQFF.

This rearrangement joins TRBV7-3 to TRBJ2-1; 10 bases align to TRBD2. CDR3 size: 14 residues. V was clipped by 2 bases and J by 9 bases; unmatched bases: 4. Germline V CDR1 and CDR2: SGHTA, FQGTGA. Here the CDR3 reads CASSLLAGDSEQFF. In DNA form, the CDR3 reads TGTGCCAGCAGCTTACTAGCGGGAGATTCTGAGCAGTTCTTC.

The V call is TRBV6-5, the J call TRBJ2-3; D is possibly TRBD1 (5 bases). The CDR3 runs to 14 residues. V was pared by 0 bases and J by 7 bases, with 11 bases between. Germline loops: CDR1 MNHEY, CDR2 SVGAGI. The CDR3 sequence is CASSYSDSRHTQYF. The CDR3 region has the DNA TGTGCCAGCAGTTACTCCGACAGTCGCCATACGCAGTATTTT.

The chain's CDR3 is CASSSGGNEQFF. The CDR3 nucleotides are TGTGCCAGCAGCTCGGGGGGGAATGAGCAGTTCTTC. This chain uses TRBV5-6 with TRBJ2-1; 8 nucleotides line up with TRBD2. The length of the CDR3 is 12 residues. Germline loops: CDR1 SGHDT, CDR2 YYEEEE. The V gene end was trimmed by 3 bases and the J gene end by 7 bases; junction bases not matched to a gene: 0.

The genes are TRBV5-1 and TRBJ1-1; D remains ambiguous. Germline CDR1 and CDR2: SGHRS and YFSETQ. CDR3 length: 15 residues. Trimming took off 4 bases at V and 3 bases at J, with 16 bases between the two ends. In DNA, the CDR3 is TGCGCCAGCAGCGCTGGAGGAGGGCTGGACACTGAAGCTTTCTTT. This gives the protein CASSAGGGLDTEAFF.

The V and J genes are TRBV6-1 and TRBJ2-7; 7 bases fit TRBD1. The CDR3 is 14 residues long. With 5 bases clipped from V and 0 bases from J, the junction kept 4 bases outside the gene matches. CDR1 and CDR2 (germline): MNHNS, SASEGT. The CDR3 sequence is CASSSRDSSYEQYF. The CDR3 nucleotides read TGTGCCAGCAGTTCCCGGGACAGCTCCTACGAGCAGTACTTC.

The V and J genes are TRBV9 and TRBJ2-5; TRBD1 might be the D (5 bases). The length of the CDR3 is 15 residues. Trimming stripped 1 base from V and 4 bases from J, with 14 bases between. Germline lookup yields CDR1 SGDLS and CDR2 YYNGEE. As DNA, the CDR3 is TGTGCCAGCAGCGTAACCGGCCAGGGCGCAGAGACCCAGTACTTC. This gives the protein CASSVTGQGAETQYF.

The V call is TRBV7-2, the J call TRBJ1-5, with 11 bases aligning to TRBD1. This CDR3 comprises 16 residues. The ends lost 1 base at V and 7 bases at J; junction bases unmatched: 6. Germline-derived CDR1 and CDR2 are SGHTA and FQGNSA. This CDR3 reads CASSLVRDRGEQPQHF. The CDR3 DNA sequence: TGTGCCAGCAGCTTAGTGAGGGACAGGGGGGAACAGCCCCAGCATTTT.

The chain couples TRBV6-5 to TRBJ1-1, with D perhaps TRBD1 (5 bases). The V gene lost 4 bases and the J gene lost 1 base, with 10 bases spanning the gap. Germline CDR1 and CDR2: MNHEY and SVGAGI. This CDR3 has 14 residues. CDR3 protein: CASSLTAGNTEAFF. The DNA of the CDR3 is TGTGCCAGCAGTTTGACAGCGGGGAACACTGAAGCTTTCTTT.

The V and J genes are TRBV9 and TRBJ2-3; 7 bases match TRBD2. Germline V gives CDR1 SGDLS, CDR2 YYNGEE. The CDR3 extends over 16 amino acids. With 3 bases clipped from V and 2 bases from J, the junction kept 9 bases outside the gene matches. The CDR3 DNA reads TGTGCCAGCAGCGCGATAGGGCGGGGGATCACAGATACGCAGTATTTT. This encodes CASSAIGRGITDTQYF.

The chain has TRBV4-1 and TRBJ2-1, with 8 bases that match TRBD1. V gave up 4 bases and J gave up 6 bases; unmatched junction bases: 5. This CDR3 has 14 amino acids. CDR1 is MGHRA, CDR2 YSYEKL, per germline. DNA of the CDR3: TGCGCCAGCAGCCCTTGGACAGGGTTCAATGAGCAGTTCTTC. It yields the protein CASSPWTGFNEQFF.

This chain connects TRBV6-5 to TRBJ1-5, with 9 bases matching TRBD1. The CDR3 runs to 15 residues. The V gene end was trimmed by 4 bases and the J gene end by 6 bases; junction bases not matched to a gene: 7. Germline V gives CDR1 MNHEY, CDR2 SVGAGI. In DNA, the CDR3 is TGTGCCAGCAGTTTGGGACAGGGAAGAGCTCAGCCCCAGCATTTT. Its translation is CASSLGQGRAQPQHF.

This clone was detected only once. The chain couples TRBV7-2 to TRBJ2-1, with 10 bases aligning to TRBD2. CDR3 length: 17 residues. Germline assignment: CDR1 SGHTA and CDR2 FQGNSA. The trim removed 5 bases at V and 7 bases at J, leaving 14 bases unmatched. The DNA for the CDR3 is TGTGCCAGCAGCGAAAGGGGTAGCGGGGGGACCTTAAATGAGCAGTTCTTC. It translates to CASSERGSGGTLNEQFF.

The V and J genes are TRBV29-1 and TRBJ2-7, with unresolved D. CDR3 length equals 11 residues. With 0 bases removed from V and 5 bases from J, the gap between germline ends came to 5 bases. Germline lookup yields CDR1 SQVTM and CDR2 ANQGSEA. CDR3 residues: CSVEDLNEQYF. The DNA for the CDR3 is TGCAGCGTTGAAGATCTTAACGAGCAGTACTTC.

The gene calls are TRBV30 and TRBJ2-1; 9 nucleotides line up with TRBD2. After removal of 5 bases from V and 7 bases from J, the junction contained 6 bases not matched to a gene. Germline V gene data show CDR1 as GTSNPN and CDR2 as SVGIG (reference sequence). This CDR3 has 13 residues. As DNA, the CDR3 is TGTGCCTGGGCTAGCGGGGACCTTAATGAGCAGTTCTTC. Translated: CAWASGDLNEQFF. The variable domain in full, completed from reference TRBV30 and TRBJ2-1, reads SQTIHQWPATLVQPVGSPLSLECTVEGTSNPNLYWYRQAAGRGLQLLFYSVGIGQISSEVPQNLSASRPQDRQFILSSKKLLLSDSGFYLCAWASGDLNEQFFGPGTRLTVL.

The chain employs TRBV7-9 and TRBJ2-5, with 9 nucleotides matching TRBD1. V lost 5 bases to trimming and J lost 6 bases; unmatched junction nucleotides: 10. The CDR3 loop spans 15 amino acids. CDR1 and CDR2 (germline): SEHNR, FQNEAQ (reference sequence). CDR3 DNA sequence: TGTGCCAGCAGCCTCTCGACAGGGGGGAGGAAGACCCAGTACTTC. It specifies CASSLSTGGRKTQYF.

This clone was picked up one time. The rearrangement links TRBV6-5 to TRBJ1-1; 7 bases agree with TRBD1. The germline CDR1 and CDR2 sequences are MNHEY and SVGAGI. CDR3 length equals 14 residues. The ends lost 7 bases at V and 5 bases at J; junction bases unmatched: 10. The CDR3 region is CASTLSGGRTEAFF. For the CDR3, the DNA is TGTGCCAGCACCCTCTCAGGGGGGCGGACTGAAGCTTTCTTT.

The chain joins TRBV27 to TRBJ1-1; 8 bases fit TRBD1. Per the germline V gene, CDR1 is MNHEY and CDR2 is SMNVEV (reference sequence). The CDR3 is made up of 14 amino acids. V lost 2 bases and J lost 5; bases outside the gene matches: 4. The CDR3: CASSLQDRVTEAFF. CDR3 DNA sequence: TGTGCCAGCAGTTTACAGGACAGGGTTACTGAAGCTTTCTTT.

The chain joins TRBV28 to TRBJ1-1, with a weak D call TRBD1 (6 bases). Germline values: CDR1 MDHEN, CDR2 SYDVKM. The CDR3 spans 13 residues. The V and J ends lost 6 bases and 1 base respectively, with 9 bases between them. CDR3 bases: TGTGCCAGCAGCCTACAGGGGAACACTGAAGCTTTCTTT. Translated: CASSLQGNTEAFF.

The rearrangement uses TRBV27 and TRBJ2-1; 8 nucleotides line up with TRBD2. The CDR3 extends over 14 amino acids. Per germline, CDR1 MNHEY and CDR2 SMNVEV (reference sequence). Trimming cost V 4 bases and J 7 bases; bases outside gene matches: 6. CDR3 region: CASSSGTSVNEQFF. DNA for the CDR3: TGTGCCAGCAGTTCCGGGACTAGTGTAAATGAGCAGTTCTTC.

The J gene is TRBJ2-7, the V gene TRBV6-6; 9 bases match TRBD1. Germline loops: CDR1 MNHNY, CDR2 SVGAGI (reference sequence). V dropped 6 bases and J dropped 9; count of bases not matched to a gene: 12. The CDR3 consists of 14 residues. CDR3 protein: CASRGDREGNGQYF. The DNA of the CDR3 is TGTGCCAGCAGAGGGGACAGGGAAGGGAACGGGCAGTACTTC.

This sequence joins TRBV5-3 and TRBJ2-7; possibly TRBD2 for D (5 bases). TRBV5-3 is given ORF status, its function remaining uncertain. CDR3 length: 12 residues. Deletions cut 1 base from V and 4 bases from J, with 6 bases between. In DNA, the CDR3 is TGTGCCAGAAGCTTGCGGGGATACGAGCAGTACGTC. Translation: CARSLRGYEQYV.